The 18 T cell receptor beta chains reported below all come from one sample, sequenced in a study of beta chain features in type 1 diabetes. Expressed TCRB transcripts got sequenced, as all isolated RNA was reverse transcribed. Sequencing was performed with immunoSEQ multiplex PCR; in TCRdb, only in-frame clones are kept and a portion is missing. The sample contains just over 450,000 clones, approximately 28% of which appear only once. Sequences were obtained from naive CD4+ T cells from blood. These receptors were collected from a man aged 18 to 35 in good health.

The chain couples TRBV30 to TRBJ1-1; 10 bases match TRBD1. Per the germline V gene, CDR1 is GTSNPN and CDR2 is SVGIG (reference sequence). The junction had 4 bases not matched to a gene; V was cut back by 5 bases and J by 10 bases. CDR3 length equals 11 residues. The CDR3: CAWSWTGGAFF. CDR3 DNA sequence: TGTGCCTGGTCCTGGACAGGGGGAGCTTTCTTT.

The rearrangement uses TRBV7-3 and TRBJ2-1; maybe TRBD1 (5 bases). The CDR3 covers 15 residues. Germline V gene lookup returns CDR1 SGHTA and CDR2 FQGTGA. V dropped 5 bases and J dropped 4 bases, with 15 bases sitting between them. The chain's CDR3 is CASSPEDNQYNEQFF. CDR3 DNA: TGTGCCAGCAGCCCAGAGGACAACCAATACAATGAGCAGTTCTTC.

The gene calls are TRBV4-3 and TRBJ2-7; TRBD2 is a possible D gene (5 bases). V lost 1 base, J lost 2 bases, and 15 bases lay in between. This CDR3 comprises 16 residues. From germline, CDR1 is LGHNA and CDR2 YSLEER. The CDR3 bases are TGCGCCAGCAGCCAAGGGGAGCCCGGTAGACCCTACGAGCAGTACTTC. It translates to CASSQGEPGRPYEQYF.

This clone came up a few times. The chain uses TRBV25-1 and TRBJ2-3; 11 nucleotides match TRBD2. The germline CDR1 and CDR2 sequences are MGHDK and SYGVNS. The V and J ends lost 5 bases and 1 base, in that order; junction bases with no gene match: 5. The CDR3 sequence is 16 residues long. This chain's CDR3 is CASSRTSGSGTDTQYF. The CDR3 nucleotides are TGTGCCAGCAGTAGAACTAGCGGGAGCGGCACAGATACGCAGTATTTT.

The gene calls are TRBV10-3 and TRBJ2-1, with 12 bases lining up with TRBD1. The trim removed 6 bases at V and 8 bases at J, leaving 5 bases unmatched. The CDR3 runs 14 residues. The germline V gene has CDR1 ENHRY and CDR2 SYGVKD. The CDR3 region is CAIRTGTGGDEQFF. The CDR3 bases are TGTGCCATCAGGACCGGGACAGGGGGCGATGAGCAGTTCTTC.

This clone was recorded once. The chain couples TRBV5-4 to TRBJ2-7, with 11 bases matching TRBD1. Germline assignment: CDR1 SGHNT and CDR2 YYREEE (reference sequence). This CDR3 comprises 15 residues. Trimming took 3 bases from V and 5 from J; bases not matched to a gene: 7. CDR3 nucleotides: TGTGCCAGCAGCTCCCCGGGACAGGGGGACCACGAGCAGTACTTC. It codes for CASSSPGQGDHEQYF.

The sample holds a few counts of this clone. This sample also contains other DNA sequences that code for the same CDR3. The gene calls are TRBV28 and TRBJ2-5, with 7 bases that match TRBD1. Germline V gene sequence: CDR1 MDHEN, CDR2 SYDVKM. This CDR3 spans 14 amino acids. V dropped 5 bases and J dropped 5; count of bases not matched to a gene: 8. CDR3 DNA sequence: TGTGCCAGCAGTCCGGGACAGCCCCAGGAGACCCAGTACTTC. This codes for CASSPGQPQETQYF.

The sample holds a few counts of this clone. The rearrangement links TRBV30 to TRBJ2-5; D is perhaps TRBD1 or TRBD2 (6 bases each). Per germline, CDR1 GTSNPN and CDR2 SVGIG (reference sequence). The V and J ends lost 5 bases and 2 bases respectively, with 12 bases between them. CDR3 length: 13 amino acids. CDR3 sequence reads: CAWGGTLQETQYF. The CDR3 DNA sequence: TGTGCCTGGGGCGGGACATTACAAGAGACCCAGTACTTC. The whole variable domain, filled in from reference TRBV30 and TRBJ2-5, reads SQTIHQWPATLVQPVGSPLSLECTVEGTSNPNLYWYRQAAGRGLQLLFYSVGIGQISSEVPQNLSASRPQDRQFILSSKKLLLSDSGFYLCAWGGTLQETQYFGPGTRLLVL.

The chain is built from TRBV23-1 and TRBJ2-7, with a weak D call TRBD1 (5 bases). TRBV23-1 is reported as an ORF; its role is uncertain. Trimming took off 9 bases at V and 3 bases at J, with 18 bases between the two ends. The CDR3 consists of 14 residues. CDR3 protein: CARPPGICFYEQYF. For the CDR3, the DNA is TGCGCCAGGCCCCCAGGGATATGCTTCTACGAGCAGTACTTC.

The rearrangement links TRBV25-1 to TRBJ2-1; 14 nucleotides align to TRBD2. The CDR3 consists of 15 residues. The J segment lost 8 bases and the V segment lost 4 bases, leaving 4 bases of the junction unmatched. Germline-derived CDR1 and CDR2 are MGHDK and SYGVNS. The CDR3 sequence is CASSAGTSGSHEQFF. The CDR3 DNA reads TGTGCCAGCAGTGCTGGGACTAGCGGGAGTCATGAGCAGTTCTTC.

Concerning this clone: This sample includes further DNA sequences coding for the same CDR3. The chain couples TRBV5-1 to TRBJ2-7, with a weak D call TRBD1 (6 bases). The CDR3 consists of 13 residues. Per germline, CDR1 SGHRS and CDR2 YFSETQ. The ends were cut back, 2 bases at V and 1 base at J, with 7 bases in the middle. The CDR3 sequence: CASSLGQSYEQYF. CDR3 DNA: TGCGCCAGCAGCTTAGGACAGTCCTACGAGCAGTACTTC.

This clone was seen a few times. This rearrangement joins TRBV7-8 to TRBJ2-3; D is uncertain. Germline CDR1 and CDR2: SGHVS and FQNEAQ. V was clipped by 5 bases and J by 10 bases, with 16 bases between them. This CDR3 has 13 amino acids. In DNA form, the CDR3 reads TGTGCCAGCAGCCCGGGCCCGATGAAAGCGCAGTATTTT. As protein: CASSPGPMKAQYF.

This clone appeared a few times. This chain uses TRBV4-1 with TRBJ2-7, with 7 nucleotides matching TRBD2. The trim removed 4 bases at V and 0 bases at J, leaving 3 bases unmatched. The germline V gene has CDR1 MGHRA and CDR2 YSYEKL. The CDR3 totals 14 residues. CDR3 nucleotide sequence: TGCGCCAGCAGCCGGGGAGGGCGCTCCTACGAGCAGTACTTC. Encoded protein: CASSRGGRSYEQYF.

This clone occurred a few times. The V and J genes are TRBV7-9 and TRBJ2-1; possible D gene TRBD1, 6 bases. The germline V gene encodes CDR1 SEHNR and CDR2 FQNEAQ (reference sequence). The V end was cut by 5 bases, the J end by 8 bases, with 13 bases between. CDR3 length: 13 amino acids. CDR3 protein: CASSLDSVHEQFF. CDR3 bases: TGTGCCAGCAGCCTGGACAGCGTCCATGAGCAGTTCTTC.

The J gene is TRBJ2-3, the V gene TRBV5-1; TRBD1 matches at 11 bases. Trimming took 3 bases from V and 4 from J; bases not matched to a gene: 4. CDR1 SGHRS and CDR2 YFSETQ come from the germline V gene. The CDR3 is made up of 15 amino acids. The CDR3, as DNA: TGCGCCAGCAGCTCCGGACAGGGGGCGGCAGATACGCAGTATTTT. Translation: CASSSGQGAADTQYF.

The rearrangement uses TRBV7-2 and TRBJ2-5; the match to TRBD2 covers 8 bases. Germline values: CDR1 SGHTA, CDR2 FQGNSA. The CDR3 runs 16 residues. The V gene end was trimmed by 5 bases and the J gene end by 5 bases; junction bases not matched to a gene: 13. The CDR3 coding sequence is TGTGCCAGCAGCGGTCGGGCGGGAGGTCCCAGGGAGACCCAGTACTTC. This encodes CASSGRAGGPRETQYF.

The J gene is TRBJ2-5, the V gene TRBV6-1; D unresolved. The length of the CDR3 is 12 residues. Germline V CDR1 and CDR2: MNHNS, SASEGT. V was pared by 10 bases and J by 4 bases, with 13 bases between. The DNA for the CDR3 is TGTGCCACCGCGACACCGGTAGAGACCCAGTACTTC. Its translation is CATATPVETQYF.

As to this clone: Other DNA sequences in this specimen translate into the identical CDR3. The chain carries TRBV29-1 and TRBJ1-2; perhaps TRBD1 as D (6 bases). Trimming stripped 6 bases from V and 2 bases from J, with 10 bases between. Germline CDR1 and CDR2: SQVTM and ANQGSEA. The CDR3 is made up of 12 amino acids. The CDR3 sequence is CSVGTGNYGYTF. The CDR3 coding sequence is TGCAGCGTCGGAACAGGGAACTATGGCTACACCTTC. The full variable domain, its missing parts supplied by reference TRBV29-1 and TRBJ1-2, is SAVISQKPSRDICQRGTSLTIQCQVDSQVTMMFWYRQQPGQSLTLIATANQGSEATYESGFVIDKFPISRPNLTFSTLTVSNMSPEDSSIYLCSVGTGNYGYTFGSGTRLTVV.